The 8 T cell receptor beta chains given below trace back to one sample, sequenced in a study of cytomegalovirus exposure and HLA in healthy donors. The PCR used 60 Vbeta and 13 Jbeta primers. TCRdb's copy holds only in-frame clones and misses some; the assay was immunoSEQ multiplex PCR. Seen here are 130,000 or so clones, around 79% observed once, and the top ten hold approximately 2.1%. The sequencing input was PBMCs. The source of these receptors is a woman aged 40-49 years in good health and CMV-seropositive.

This chain connects TRBV5-6 to TRBJ2-7; D is uncertain. Germline V gives CDR1 SGHDT, CDR2 YYEEEE. This CDR3 has 14 residues. Trimming left V 7 bases short and J 0 bases short, with 14 bases between. CDR3 sequence reads: CASLSGKSSYEQYF. CDR3 coding DNA: TGTGCCAGCTTATCAGGTAAAAGCTCCTACGAGCAGTACTTC.

The chain joins TRBV6-4 to TRBJ2-7; 8 bases align to TRBD1. This CDR3 is built from 18 residues. CDR1 MRHNA and CDR2 SNTAGT come from the germline V gene. Trimming cost V 2 bases and J 1 base; bases outside gene matches: 13. CDR3 protein: CASSDPRDDRGRSYEQYF. Here the CDR3 DNA reads TGTGCCAGCAGTGACCCCCGTGACGACAGGGGTCGATCCTACGAGCAGTACTTC.

A remark on this clone: Other DNA variants within this sample encode the same CDR3. V and J are TRBV5-1 and TRBJ1-1; 8 bases align to TRBD1. Trimming removed 1 base from V and 3 bases from J; junction bases left unmatched: 2. The CDR3 contains 14 residues. From germline, CDR1 is SGHRS and CDR2 YFSETQ. The CDR3 spells CASSLTGGDTEAFF. CDR3 coding DNA: TGCGCCAGCAGCTTGACAGGGGGGGACACTGAAGCTTTCTTT. The full variable domain, rest sourced from reference TRBV5-1 and TRBJ1-1, is KAGVTQTPRYLIKTRGQQVTLSCSPISGHRSVSWYQQTPGQGLQFLFEYFSETQRNKGNFPGRFSGRQFSNSRSEMNVSTLELGDSALYLCASSLTGGDTEAFFGQGTRLTVV.

To note about this clone: The sample contains more than one DNA sequence encoding this CDR3. V and J are TRBV9 and TRBJ2-7; 9 bases match TRBD1. The length of the CDR3 is 15 residues. Trimming at V came to 0 bases and at J to 0 bases, leaving 1 base not matched to a gene. Germline-derived CDR1 and CDR2 are SGDLS and YYNGEE. The CDR3 bases are TGTGCCAGCAGCGTAGGACAGGGGGACTCCTACGAGCAGTACTTC. Translated, it gives CASSVGQGDSYEQYF.

CDR3 in DNA: TGTGCCAGCAAAACGACAGGACCTAATGAAAAACTGTTTTTT. Its translation is CASKTTGPNEKLFF. This chain joins TRBV6-5 and TRBJ1-4; TRBD1 might be the D (6 bases). Germline lookup yields CDR1 MNHEY and CDR2 SVGAGI. CDR3 length: 14 residues. Trimming stripped 7 bases from V and 3 bases from J, with 12 bases between.

The genes are TRBV15 and TRBJ2-3; weak D call: TRBD1 (6 bases). V lost 0 bases and J lost 2, with 30 bases in between. Looked up from germline, CDR1 is LNHNV and CDR2 is YYDKDF (reference sequence). This CDR3 is built from 22 residues. CDR3 sequence reads: CATSRDARDRLTLEGYTDTQYF. The CDR3 region has the DNA TGTGCCACCAGCAGAGATGCCCGAGACAGGCTAACCCTAGAGGGGTACACAGATACGCAGTATTTT.

This chain links TRBV6-5 with TRBJ2-7, with TRBD1 matching over 11 bases. This CDR3 region has 14 residues. Germline V lookup: CDR1 MNHEY, CDR2 SVGAGI. The J segment lost 1 base and the V segment lost 6 bases, leaving 2 bases of the junction unmatched. CDR3 region: CASRGTGGSYEQYF. The CDR3 nucleotides read TGTGCCAGCAGGGGGACAGGGGGTTCCTACGAGCAGTACTTC.

This rearrangement joins TRBV4-3 to TRBJ2-2; 9 bases are a match to TRBD1. With 4 bases clipped from V and 4 bases from J, the junction kept 1 base outside the gene matches. CDR1 and CDR2 (germline): LGHNA, YSLEER. CDR3 length: 14 residues. CDR3 region: CASSLTGGTGELFF. The CDR3 nucleotides read TGCGCCAGCAGCCTGACAGGGGGCACCGGGGAGCTGTTTTTT.